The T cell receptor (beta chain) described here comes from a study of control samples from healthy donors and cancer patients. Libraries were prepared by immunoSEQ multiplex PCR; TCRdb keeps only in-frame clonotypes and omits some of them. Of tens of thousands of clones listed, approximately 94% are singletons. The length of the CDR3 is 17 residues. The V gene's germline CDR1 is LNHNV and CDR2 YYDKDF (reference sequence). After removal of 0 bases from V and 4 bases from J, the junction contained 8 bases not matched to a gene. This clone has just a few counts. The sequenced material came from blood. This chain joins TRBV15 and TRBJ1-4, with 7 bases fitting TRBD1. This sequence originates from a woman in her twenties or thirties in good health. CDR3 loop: CATSREMAGQSNEKLFF. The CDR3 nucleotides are TGTGCCACCAGCAGAGAGATGGCGGGACAGAGTAATGAAAAACTGTTTTTT.